The T cell receptor (beta chain) under discussion was sequenced for a study of shared clonotypes between healthy human individuals. Notes on the study in general: The study found about 5% of naive CD4 clonotypes shared across a few donors.

Libraries were prepared by immunoSEQ multiplex PCR; TCRdb keeps only in-frame clonotypes and omits some of them. The data contain 400,000 or so clones, 90% to 97% of them seen just once; the ten biggest clones take up 0.25% to 0.35%. On this clone itself: Its antigen remains unknown.

The CDR3 covers 14 residues. CDR1 is MNHNS, CDR2 SASEGT, per germline. Trimming removed 6 bases from V and 2 bases from J, with 13 bases in between. Sequenced input: memory CD8+ T cells sorted from blood. Documented subset: CD45RO+ cells pooled with CCR7-negative TemRA cells. The receptor was isolated from a man between 25 and 39 years old in good health. The chain has TRBV6-1 and TRBJ2-5, with TRBD2 as a possible D gene (6 bases). This CDR3 reads CASRVLAAQETQYF. The DNA for the CDR3 is TGTGCCAGCAGGGTACTAGCTGCGCAAGAGACCCAGTACTTC.